The TCR beta chain under discussion was sequenced for a study of cytomegalovirus exposure and HLA in healthy donors. Overall study results and limits: The TCR clusters that emerged in the first cohort tended, a later analysis found, to co-occur in the 110 or so validation repertoires. Specificity of three CMV-associated chains for CMV antigens was verified in vitro. There were over 150 TCR beta chains listed as cytomegalovirus-associated.

The CDR3 length is 15 residues. J was trimmed by 1 base and V by 1 base; bases with no gene match: 1. CDR1 and CDR2 from the germline V gene are SGHNT and YYREEE (reference sequence). Details on this clone: Its matching antigen is unknown.

Separate from the approximately 670-subject first cohort was the roughly 120-subject validation cohort, to which the donors belonged. Assay used: immunoSEQ multiplex PCR; TCRdb lists only in-frame clones, some missing. In the table there are about 49,000 clones, approximately 93% of which are singletons. The chain uses TRBV5-4 and TRBJ1-3, with 8 bases identical to TRBD1. This TCR derives from a woman between 18 and 29 years old in good health and CMV-seropositive. Specimen: PBMCs. CDR3 coding DNA: TGTGCCAGCAGCTTGACAGGGGGTTCTGGAAACACCATATATTTT. Protein product: CASSLTGGSGNTIYF.